The clone carrying this T cell receptor (beta chain) has just a few counts. Its antigen is not identified. An oligonucleotide containing a UMI was ligated to the 3' end of TCR cDNA. Adult healthy volunteers gave 2.5 ml peripheral blood for whole-blood RNA. Cells were not sorted; total RNA input targeted about 1 to 1000 ng. This CDR3 is built from 13 residues. Germline CDR1 reads SGHRS; CDR2 reads YFSETQ. V dropped 4 bases and J dropped 0 bases, with 8 bases sitting between them. The data were obtained in a study of naive and memory T cell subsets. Amplification of ligated cDNA took four PCR rounds with SP2 and nested alpha and beta constant primers. MiXCR was run by TCRdb on the 5' RACE reads, yielding one entry per CDR3 protein. The sample holds tens of thousands of distinct CDR3 sequences, 7.2% seen once. Study-wide results and limits: Potentially, T cell activation and differentiation skew this RNA-based measurement.

The chain is built from TRBV5-1 and TRBJ2-7; D is uncertain. This receptor was obtained from a male donor in good health. The CDR3 reads CASSPDSSYEQYF. CDR3 coding DNA: TGCGCCAGCAGCCCAGATAGCTCCTACGAGCAGTACTTC. Supplemented by reference TRBV5-1 and TRBJ2-7, the full variable domain reads KAGVTQTPRYLIKTRGQQVTLSCSPISGHRSVSWYQQTPGQGLQFLFEYFSETQRNKGNFPGRFSGRQFSNSRSEMNVSTLELGDSALYLCASSPDSSYEQYFGPGTRLTVT.